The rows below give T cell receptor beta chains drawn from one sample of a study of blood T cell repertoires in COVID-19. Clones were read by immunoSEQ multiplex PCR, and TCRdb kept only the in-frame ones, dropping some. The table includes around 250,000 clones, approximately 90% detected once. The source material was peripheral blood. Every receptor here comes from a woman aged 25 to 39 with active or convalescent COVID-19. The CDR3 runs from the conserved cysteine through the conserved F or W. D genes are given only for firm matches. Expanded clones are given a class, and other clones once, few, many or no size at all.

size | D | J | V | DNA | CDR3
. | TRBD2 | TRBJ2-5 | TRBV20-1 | TGCAGTGCTAGTCCCATGCGCGGGGGGTCACAAGAGACCCAGTACTTC | CSASPMRGGSQETQYF
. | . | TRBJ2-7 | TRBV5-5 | TGTGCCAGCAGCTTGGCCCATTCCTACGAGCAGTACTTC | CASSLAHSYEQYF
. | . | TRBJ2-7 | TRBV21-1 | TGTGCCAGCAGCAAAGTAAGACGGGGGGGCCTCCACGAGCAGTACTTC | CASSKVRRGGLHEQYF
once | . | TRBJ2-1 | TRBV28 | TGTGCCAGCAGTGCGGACAGCAATGAGCAGTTCTTC | CASSADSNEQFF
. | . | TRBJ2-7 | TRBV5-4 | TGTGCCAGCAGCTTGAAAGGGGTTTTTACGTACTACGAGCAGTACTTC | CASSLKGVFTYYEQYF
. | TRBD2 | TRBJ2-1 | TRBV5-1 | TGCGCCAGCAGCCCCGGGACTAGGTCCTACAATGAGCAGTTCTTC | CASSPGTRSYNEQFF
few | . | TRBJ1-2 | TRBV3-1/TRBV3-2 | TGTGCCAGCAGCCAAGGAAGACAGGACGGTGGCTACACCTTC | CASSQGRQDGGYTF
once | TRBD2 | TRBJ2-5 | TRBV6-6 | TGTGCCAGCAGTTACCACGGAGCGGGGGGGCAGGAGACCCAGTACTTC | CASSYHGAGGQETQYF
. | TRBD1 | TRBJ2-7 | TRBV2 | TGTGCCAGCAGTAGACAGGGTCTGGCCTACGAGCAGTACTTC | CASSRQGLAYEQYF
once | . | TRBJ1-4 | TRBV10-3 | TGTGCCATCTGGGCAGGGGCGGATGAAAAACTGTTTTTT | CAIWAGADEKLFF
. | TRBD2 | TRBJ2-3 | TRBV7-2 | TGTGCCAGCAGCTTCTCCCCCGGGACTAGCGGGTTAAGCACAGATACGCAGTATTTT | CASSFSPGTSGLSTDTQYF
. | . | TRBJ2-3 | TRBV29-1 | TGCAGCGTTGAATCGGGGTTCACAGATACGCAGTATTTT | CSVESGFTDTQYF
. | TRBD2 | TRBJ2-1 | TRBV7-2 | TGTGCCAGCAGCTTAGGCGGAAGCGGGGGGTACAATGAGCAGTTCTTC | CASSLGGSGGYNEQFF
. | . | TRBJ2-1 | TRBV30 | TGTGCCTGGAGCTACTTGTCGGACAATGAGCAGTTCTTC | CAWSYLSDNEQFF
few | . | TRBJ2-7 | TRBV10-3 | TGTGCCACCAGAGACAGCTACTACGAGCAGTACTTC | CATRDSYYEQYF
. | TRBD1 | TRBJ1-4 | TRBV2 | TGTGCCAGCAGTAGGCAGGGGGGAGAAAAACTGTTTTTT | CASSRQGGEKLFF
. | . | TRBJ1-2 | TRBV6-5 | TGTGCCAGCAGTTACTCCGGGGGTACCTATGGCTACACCTTC | CASSYSGGTYGYTF
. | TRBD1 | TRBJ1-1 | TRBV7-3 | TGTGCCAGCAGCTCCGATTCTTGGACAGGGGAGGCTTTCTTT | CASSSDSWTGEAFF
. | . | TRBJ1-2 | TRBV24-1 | TGTGCCACCAGTGAGGGGCCGTACTATGGCTACACCTTC | CATSEGPYYGYTF
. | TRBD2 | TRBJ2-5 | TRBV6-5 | TGTGCCAGCAGTCTGCGGGGGGGCCACGAGACCCAGTACTTC | CASSLRGGHETQYF
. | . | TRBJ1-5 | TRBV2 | TGTGCCAGCTGGAACTCAGGGCTTAATCAGCCCCAGCATTTT | CASWNSGLNQPQHF
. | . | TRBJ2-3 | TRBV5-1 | TGCGCCAGCAGCCGGGGGACTGGGGCTAGCACAGATACGCAGTATTTT | CASSRGTGASTDTQYF
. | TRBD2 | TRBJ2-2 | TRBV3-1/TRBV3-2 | TGTGCCAGCAGCCAAGTTCGGGGGGGCCGTTCAGGTGCCGGGGAGCTGTTTTTT | CASSQVRGGRSGAGELFF
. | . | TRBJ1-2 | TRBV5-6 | TGTGCCAGCAGCCCTGGGATTTACGGGGGACCAGCTAACTATGGCTACACCTTC | CASSPGIYGGPANYGYTF
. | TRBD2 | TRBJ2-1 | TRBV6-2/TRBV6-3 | TGTGCCAGCAGTAACTCCGCCGGACTAGCGGCGTACAATGAGCAGTTCTTC | CASSNSAGLAAYNEQFF